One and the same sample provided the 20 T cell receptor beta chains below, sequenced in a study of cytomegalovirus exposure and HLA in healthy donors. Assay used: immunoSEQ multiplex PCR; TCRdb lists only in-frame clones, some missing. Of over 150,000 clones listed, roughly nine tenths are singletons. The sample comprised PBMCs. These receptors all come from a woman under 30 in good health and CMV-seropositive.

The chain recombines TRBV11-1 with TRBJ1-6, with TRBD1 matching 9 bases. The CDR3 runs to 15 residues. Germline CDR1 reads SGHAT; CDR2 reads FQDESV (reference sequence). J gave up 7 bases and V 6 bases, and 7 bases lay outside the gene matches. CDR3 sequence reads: CASSRDRASNSPLHF. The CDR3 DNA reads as TGTGCCAGCAGTCGGGACAGGGCCTCCAATTCACCCCTCCACTTT.

For the CDR3, the DNA is TGTGCCAGCGCATTCGGGGGGACCTACAATGAGCAGTTCTTC. It specifies CASAFGGTYNEQFF. V usage is TRBV9 and J usage is TRBJ2-1; 7 nucleotides agree with TRBD2. There are 14 residues in the CDR3. V gave up 7 bases and J gave up 2 bases; unmatched junction bases: 6. Per the germline V gene, CDR1 is SGDLS and CDR2 is YYNGEE. Using reference TRBV9 and TRBJ2-1 for the parts outside the CDR3, the full variable domain is DSGVTQTPKHLITATGQRVTLRCSPRSGDLSVYWYQQSLDQGLQFLIQYYNGEERAKGNILERFSAQQFPDLHSELNLSSLELGDSALYFCASAFGGTYNEQFFGPGTRLTVL.

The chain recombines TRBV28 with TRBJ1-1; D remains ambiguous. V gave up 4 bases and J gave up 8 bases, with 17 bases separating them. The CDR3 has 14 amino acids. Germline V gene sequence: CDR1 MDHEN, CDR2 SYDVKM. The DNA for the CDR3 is TGTGCCAGCAGTTCCTCGAGGGAACGAGGGGAAGCTTTCTTT. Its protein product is CASSSSRERGEAFF. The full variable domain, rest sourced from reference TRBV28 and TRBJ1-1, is DVKVTQSSRYLVKRTGEKVFLECVQDMDHENMFWYRQDPGLGLRLIYFSYDVKMKEKGDIPEGYSVSREKKERFSLILESASTNQTSMYLCASSSSRERGEAFFGQGTRLTVV.

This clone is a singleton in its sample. CDR3 nucleotide sequence: TGCGCCAGCAGCTTGTACGCGGGGGGAAGTAGCTCCTACGAGCAGTACTTC. This encodes CASSLYAGGSSSYEQYF. The J gene is TRBJ2-7, the V gene TRBV5-1, with 8 bases matching TRBD2. V was pared by 1 base and J by 0 bases, with 9 bases of the junction left unmatched. CDR3 length: 17 residues. Looked up from germline, CDR1 is SGHRS and CDR2 is YFSETQ.

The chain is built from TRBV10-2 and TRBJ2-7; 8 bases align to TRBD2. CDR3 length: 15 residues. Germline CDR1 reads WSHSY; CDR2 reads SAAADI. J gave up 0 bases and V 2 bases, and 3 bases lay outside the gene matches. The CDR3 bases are TGCGCCAGCAGTGAGCGGGGGGGGAGCTCCTACGAGCAGTACTTC. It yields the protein CASSERGGSSYEQYF.

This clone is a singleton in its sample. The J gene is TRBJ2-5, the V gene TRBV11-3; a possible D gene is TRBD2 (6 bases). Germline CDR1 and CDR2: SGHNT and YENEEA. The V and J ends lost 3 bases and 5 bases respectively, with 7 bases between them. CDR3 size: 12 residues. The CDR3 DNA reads TGTGCCAGCAGCTTTGCGGGGGAGACCCAGTACTTC. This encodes CASSFAGETQYF. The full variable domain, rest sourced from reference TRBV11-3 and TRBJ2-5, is EAGVVQSPRYKIIEKKQPVAFWCNPISGHNTLYWYLQNLGQGPELLIRYENEEAVDDSQLPKDRFSAERLKGVDSTLKIQPAELGDSAVYLCASSFAGETQYFGPGTRLLVL.

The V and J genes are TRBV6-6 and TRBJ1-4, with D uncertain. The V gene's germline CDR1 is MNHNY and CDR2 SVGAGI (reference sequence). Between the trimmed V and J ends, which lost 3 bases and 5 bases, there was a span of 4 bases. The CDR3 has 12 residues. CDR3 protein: CASSYSNEKLFF. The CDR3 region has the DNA TGTGCCAGCAGTTATTCAAATGAAAAACTGTTTTTT.

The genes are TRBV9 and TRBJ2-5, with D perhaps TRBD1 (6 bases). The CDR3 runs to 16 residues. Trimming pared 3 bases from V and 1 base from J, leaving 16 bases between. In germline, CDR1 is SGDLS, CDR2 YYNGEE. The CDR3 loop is CASSASGQPLQETQYF. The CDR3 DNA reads TGTGCCAGCAGCGCCTCCGGACAGCCCCTCCAAGAGACCCAGTACTTC.

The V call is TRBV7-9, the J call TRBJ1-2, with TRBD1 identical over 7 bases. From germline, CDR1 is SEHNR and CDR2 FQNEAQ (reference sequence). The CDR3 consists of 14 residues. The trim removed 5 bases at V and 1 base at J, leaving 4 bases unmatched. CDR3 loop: CASSGGQNNYGYTF. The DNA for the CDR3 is TGTGCCAGCAGCGGGGGACAGAATAACTATGGCTACACCTTC.

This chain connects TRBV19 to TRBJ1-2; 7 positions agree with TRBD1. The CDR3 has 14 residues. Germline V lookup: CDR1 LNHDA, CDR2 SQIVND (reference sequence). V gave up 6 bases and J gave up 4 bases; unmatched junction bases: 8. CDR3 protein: CASRETGSTYGYTF. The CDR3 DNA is TGTGCCAGTAGGGAGACAGGGAGCACCTATGGCTACACCTTC.

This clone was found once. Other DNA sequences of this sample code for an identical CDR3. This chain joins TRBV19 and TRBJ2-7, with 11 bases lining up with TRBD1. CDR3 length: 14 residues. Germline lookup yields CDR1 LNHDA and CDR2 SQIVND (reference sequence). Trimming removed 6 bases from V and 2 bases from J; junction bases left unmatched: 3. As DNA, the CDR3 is TGTGCCAGTAGCCCGGGACAGGGGGCCTACGAGCAGTACTTC. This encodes CASSPGQGAYEQYF. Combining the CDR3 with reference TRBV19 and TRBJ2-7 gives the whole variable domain DGGITQSPKYLFRKEGQNVTLSCEQNLNHDAMYWYRQDPGQGLRLIYYSQIVNDFQKGDIAEGYSVSREKKESFPLTVTSAQKNPTAFYLCASSPGQGAYEQYFGPGTRLTVT.

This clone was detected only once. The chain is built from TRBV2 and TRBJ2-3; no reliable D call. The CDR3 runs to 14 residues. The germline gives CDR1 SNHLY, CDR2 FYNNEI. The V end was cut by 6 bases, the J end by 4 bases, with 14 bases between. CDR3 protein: CASSPLRLSDTQYF. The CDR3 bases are TGTGCCAGCAGCCCTCTGAGGCTCTCAGATACGCAGTATTTT.

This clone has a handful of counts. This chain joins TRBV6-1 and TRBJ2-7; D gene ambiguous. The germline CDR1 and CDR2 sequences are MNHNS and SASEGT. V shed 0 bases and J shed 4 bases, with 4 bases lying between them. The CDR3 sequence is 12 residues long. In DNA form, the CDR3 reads TGTGCCAGCAGTGAAGCCACTTACGAGCAGTACTTC. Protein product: CASSEATYEQYF.

CDR3 residues: CATGLAGKETQYF. As DNA, the CDR3 is TGTGCCACCGGACTAGCGGGAAAAGAGACCCAGTACTTC. This chain joins TRBV2 and TRBJ2-5; TRBD2 aligns across 12 bases. Germline CDR1 SNHLY, CDR2 FYNNEI. V lost 10 bases to trimming and J lost 3 bases; unmatched junction nucleotides: 3. This CDR3 is built from 13 residues.

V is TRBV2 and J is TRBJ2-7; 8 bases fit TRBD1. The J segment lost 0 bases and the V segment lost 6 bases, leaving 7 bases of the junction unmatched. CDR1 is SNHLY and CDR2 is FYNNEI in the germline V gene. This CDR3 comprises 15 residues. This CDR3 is CASRSDRVGSYEQYF. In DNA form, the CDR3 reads TGTGCCAGCAGATCGGACAGGGTTGGCTCCTACGAGCAGTACTTC.

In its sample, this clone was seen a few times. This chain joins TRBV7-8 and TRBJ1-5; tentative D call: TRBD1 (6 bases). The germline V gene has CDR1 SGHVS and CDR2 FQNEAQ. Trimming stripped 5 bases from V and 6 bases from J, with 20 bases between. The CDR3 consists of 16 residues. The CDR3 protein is CASSLLPQGNFQPQHF. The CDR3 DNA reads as TGTGCCAGCAGCCTCCTGCCTCAGGGGAACTTTCAGCCCCAGCATTTT.

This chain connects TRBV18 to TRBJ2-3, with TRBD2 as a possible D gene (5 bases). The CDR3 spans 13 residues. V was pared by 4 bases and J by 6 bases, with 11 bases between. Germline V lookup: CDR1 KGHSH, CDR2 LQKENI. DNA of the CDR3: TGTGCCAGCTCACTTCCCGGCGGGGATACGCAGTATTTT. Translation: CASSLPGGDTQYF.

This chain's CDR3 is CASSTGQEQFF. The CDR3 nucleotides are TGCGCCAGCAGCACCGGACAGGAGCAGTTCTTC. The V call is TRBV5-1, the J call TRBJ2-1; D may be TRBD1 (6 bases). Germline V gene sequence: CDR1 SGHRS, CDR2 YFSETQ. CDR3 size: 11 residues. The V end was cut by 4 bases, the J end by 10 bases, with 9 bases between.

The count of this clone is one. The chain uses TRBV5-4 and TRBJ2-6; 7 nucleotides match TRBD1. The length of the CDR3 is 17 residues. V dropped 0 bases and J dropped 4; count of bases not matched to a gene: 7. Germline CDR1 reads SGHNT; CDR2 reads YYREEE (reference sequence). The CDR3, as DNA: TGTGCCAGCAGCTTGGTCCAGGGGGTGATAGGGGCCAACGTCCTGACTTTC. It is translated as CASSLVQGVIGANVLTF.

The CDR3 is CASSLHRTSYNSPLHF. The CDR3 nucleotides are TGTGCCAGCAGCTTACACAGAACCTCCTATAATTCACCCCTCCACTTT. The chain combines TRBV4-2 with TRBJ1-6; D uncertain. Germline V CDR1 and CDR2: LGHNA, YNFKEQ. This CDR3 has 16 amino acids. The V end lost 5 bases, the J end lost 0 bases, and 11 bases lay between the germline ends.